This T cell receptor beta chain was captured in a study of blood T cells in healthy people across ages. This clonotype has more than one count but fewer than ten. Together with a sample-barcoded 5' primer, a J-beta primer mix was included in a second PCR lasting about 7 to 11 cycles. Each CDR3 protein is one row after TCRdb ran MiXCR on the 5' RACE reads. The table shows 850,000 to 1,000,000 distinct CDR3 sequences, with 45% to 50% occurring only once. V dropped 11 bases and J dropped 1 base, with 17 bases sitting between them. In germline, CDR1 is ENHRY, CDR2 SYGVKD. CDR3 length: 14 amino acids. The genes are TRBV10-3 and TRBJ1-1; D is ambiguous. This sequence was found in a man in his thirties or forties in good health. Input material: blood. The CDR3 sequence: CASKGEAGNTEAFF. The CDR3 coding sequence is TGTGCCTCCAAAGGCGAGGCAGGGAACACTGAAGCTTTCTTT.